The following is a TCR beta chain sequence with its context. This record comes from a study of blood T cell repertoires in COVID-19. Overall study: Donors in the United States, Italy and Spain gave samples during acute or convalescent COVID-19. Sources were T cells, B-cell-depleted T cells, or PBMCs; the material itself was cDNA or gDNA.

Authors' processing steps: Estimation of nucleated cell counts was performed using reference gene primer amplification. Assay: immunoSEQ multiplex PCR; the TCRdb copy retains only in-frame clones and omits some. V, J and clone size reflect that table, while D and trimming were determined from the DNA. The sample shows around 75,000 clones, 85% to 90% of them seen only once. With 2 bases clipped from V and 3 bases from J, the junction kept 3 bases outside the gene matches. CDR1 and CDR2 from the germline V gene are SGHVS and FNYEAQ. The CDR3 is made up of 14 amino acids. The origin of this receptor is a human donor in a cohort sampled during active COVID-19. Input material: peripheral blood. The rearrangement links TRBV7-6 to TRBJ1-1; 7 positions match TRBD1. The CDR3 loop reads CASSLRQGDTEAFF. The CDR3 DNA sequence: TGTGCCAGCAGCTTAAGGCAGGGGGACACTGAAGCTTTCTTT.